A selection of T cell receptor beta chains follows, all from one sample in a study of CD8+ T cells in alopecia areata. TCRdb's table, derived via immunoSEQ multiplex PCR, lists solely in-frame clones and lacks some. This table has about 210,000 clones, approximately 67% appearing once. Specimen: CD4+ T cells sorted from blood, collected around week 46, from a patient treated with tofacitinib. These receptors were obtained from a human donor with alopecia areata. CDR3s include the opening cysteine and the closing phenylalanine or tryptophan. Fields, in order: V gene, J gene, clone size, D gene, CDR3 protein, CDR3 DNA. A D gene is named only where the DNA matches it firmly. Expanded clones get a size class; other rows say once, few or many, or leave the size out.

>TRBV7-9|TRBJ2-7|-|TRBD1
CASSQDRTRQYF
TGTGCCAGCAGTCAGGACAGGACAAGGCAGTACTTC
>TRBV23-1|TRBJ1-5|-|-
CARGPGQSQYSNQPQHF
TGCGCCAGAGGACCCGGACAGTCCCAATATAGCAATCAGCCCCAGCATTTT
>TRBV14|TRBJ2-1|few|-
CASSPPPGAPPYNEQFF
TGTGCCAGCAGCCCTCCTCCCGGGGCTCCCCCCTACAATGAGCAGTTCTTC
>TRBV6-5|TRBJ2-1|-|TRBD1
CASSKQGNEQFF
TGTGCCAGCAGTAAACAGGGGAATGAGCAGTTCTTC
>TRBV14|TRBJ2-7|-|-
CASSQVGRARLYF
TGTGCCAGCAGCCAAGTCGGGCGGGCGCGGTTGTACTTC
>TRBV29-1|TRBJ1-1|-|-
CSVVGKNTEAFF
TGCAGCGTTGTCGGCAAGAACACTGAAGCTTTCTTT
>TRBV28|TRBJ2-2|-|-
CASILGGRSGELFF
TGTGCCAGCATCCTCGGGGGGCGTAGCGGGGAGCTGTTTTTT
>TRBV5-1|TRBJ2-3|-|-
CASSLLGRSTDTQYF
TGCGCCAGCAGCTTGCTAGGGCGTAGCACAGATACGCAGTATTTT
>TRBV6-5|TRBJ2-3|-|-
CASSYGIGWTDTQYF
TGTGCCAGCAGTTACGGGATAGGTTGGACAGATACGCAGTATTTT
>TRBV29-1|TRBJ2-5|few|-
CSVFGTRSQETQYF
TGCAGCGTTTTCGGGACACGGAGCCAAGAGACCCAGTACTTC
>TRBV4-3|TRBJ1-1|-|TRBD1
CASSQEITGGTEAFF
TGCGCCAGCAGCCAGGAAATCACAGGGGGCACTGAAGCTTTCTTT
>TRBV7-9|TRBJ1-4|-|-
CASSPDRPTNEKLFF
TGTGCCAGCAGCCCCGACAGGCCAACTAATGAAAAACTGTTTTTT
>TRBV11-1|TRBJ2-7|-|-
CASSLLLTSYEQYF
TGTGCCAGCAGCTTACTCCTGACCTCCTACGAGCAGTACTTC
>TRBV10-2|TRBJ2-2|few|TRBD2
CASSEVTSAGELFF
TGCGCCAGCAGTGAAGTCACTAGCGCCGGGGAGCTGTTTTTT
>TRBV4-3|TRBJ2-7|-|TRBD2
CASSQDLPGGEQYF
TGCGCCAGCAGCCAAGATCTTCCGGGGGGCGAGCAGTACTTC
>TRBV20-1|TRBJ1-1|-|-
CSASQGPFF
TGCAGTGCTAGTCAGGGACCTTTCTTT
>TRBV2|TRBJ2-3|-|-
CASSGGSSTDTQYF
TGTGCCAGCAGTGGCGGATCTAGCACAGATACGCAGTATTTT
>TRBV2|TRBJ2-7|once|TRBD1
CASSAGGPYEQYF
TGTGCCAGCAGTGCAGGGGGTCCCTACGAGCAGTACTTC
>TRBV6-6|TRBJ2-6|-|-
CASSYDGTSGANVLTF
TGTGCCAGCAGTTACGACGGGACCTCTGGGGCCAACGTCCTGACTTTC
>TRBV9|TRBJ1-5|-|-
CASSVGQGSDLQPQHF
TGTGCCAGCAGCGTAGGTCAGGGGTCCGACCTCCAGCCCCAGCATTTT
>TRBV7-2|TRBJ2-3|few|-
CASSNTDTQYF
TGTGCCAGCAGCAACACAGATACGCAGTATTTT
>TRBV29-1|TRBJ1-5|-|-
CSVGGRNQPQHF
TGCAGCGTGGGGGGTCGCAATCAGCCCCAGCATTTT
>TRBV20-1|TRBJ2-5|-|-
CSGDQETQYF
TGCAGTGGCGATCAAGAGACCCAGTACTTC
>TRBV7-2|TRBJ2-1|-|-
CASSQTDLEQFF
TGTGCCAGCAGCCAAACGGACCTAGAGCAGTTCTTC
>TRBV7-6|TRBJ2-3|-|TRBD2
CASSPGVAGPYTQYF
TGTGCCAGCAGCCCCGGGGTAGCGGGACCGTATACGCAGTATTTT
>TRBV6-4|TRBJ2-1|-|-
CASSKAGGAGEQFF
TGTGCCAGCAGTAAGGCGGGTGGGGCCGGTGAGCAGTTCTTC
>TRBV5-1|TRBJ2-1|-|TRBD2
CASSLQRLAGGNEQFF
TGCGCCAGCAGCTTGCAAAGGCTAGCGGGGGGGAATGAGCAGTTCTTC
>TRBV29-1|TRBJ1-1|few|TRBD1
CSVDRDRNTEAFF
TGCAGCGTTGACCGGGACAGGAACACTGAAGCTTTCTTT